The 18 T cell receptor beta chains below all came from one sample that was sequenced in a study of tumor and adjacent non-tumor tissue in lung cancer. No cell sorting was done before RNA was extracted from the tissue. TCRbeta libraries were built with three rounds of nested PCR, modified from ARM-PCR. TCRdb independently ran MiXCR on the multiplex PCR reads; one entry per CDR3 protein. Of 95,000 to 150,000 distinct CDR3 sequences listed, 60% to 70% are singletons. The sequencing input was lung tumor tissue. All receptors come from a man younger than 40 with non-small cell lung cancer.

Note on this clonotype: A clone one base away is much larger, so this may be a read error. The final CDR3 position lacks the conserved phenylalanine or tryptophan, pointing to a likely read error. V gene TRBV20-1 combines with J gene TRBJ2-7; TRBD2 agrees at 8 bases. The CDR3 loop spans 13 amino acids. Per the germline V gene, CDR1 is DFQATT and CDR2 is SNEGSKA (reference sequence). The V gene end was trimmed by 2 bases and the J gene end by 3 bases; junction bases not matched to a gene: 3. This CDR3 reads CSARLTSGYEQYL. The CDR3 nucleotides are TGCAGTGCTAGATTAACTAGCGGCTACGAGCAGTACCTC.

This clonotype was counted a few times. Being one base from a much bigger clone, this may be a read error. V gene TRBV24-1 combines with J gene TRBJ2-3, with D unresolved. Trimming stripped 2 bases from V and 2 bases from J, with 4 bases between. The CDR3 covers 13 residues. Germline-derived CDR1 and CDR2 are KGHDR and SFDVKD. Here the CDR3 reads CATSDSLTDTQYF. The CDR3 DNA reads as TGTGCCACCAGTGATTCACTCACAGATACGCAGTATTTT.

As regards this clonotype: Given a much more abundant clone one base away, this may be a read error. It is unclear where the CDR3 begins or ends on the DNA, so no DNA is shown, and the CDR3 is as TCRdb lists it. The rearrangement joins TRBV20-1 to TRBJ2-5; the table gives TRBD2 as D, unverified against the DNA. Per germline, CDR1 DFQATT and CDR2 SNEGSKA (reference sequence). The CDR3 contains 10 residues when both ends are counted. The CDR3 reads CSVGRGIHYF.

As for this clonotype: This may be a read error, as it is one base from a much larger clone. This chain connects TRBV20-1 to TRBJ1-5; TRBD1 aligns across 7 bases. The CDR3 extends over 16 amino acids. Germline-derived CDR1 and CDR2 are DFQATT and SNEGSKA (reference sequence). With V trimmed by 3 bases and J by 11 bases, 19 bases remained unmatched. In DNA, the CDR3 is TGCAGTGCTAGTCCAGGGGGACTTTTGACGGGCCAGTCCCAGCATTTT. This gives the protein CSASPGGLLTGQSQHF.

A remark on this clonotype: A much larger clonotype is one base distant, so this may be a read error. V is TRBV12-3 or TRBV12-4 and J is TRBJ1-5; D is unresolved. This CDR3 has 15 amino acids. The DNA of the CDR3 is TGTGCCATCAGTTTCAGAGTTTCTAGCAATCAGCCCCAGCATTTT. Encoded protein: CAISFRVSSNQPQHF.

V is TRBV13 and J is TRBJ1-6, with 11 bases fitting TRBD1. Losses at the gene ends were 4 bases for V and 6 bases for J; bases not matched to a gene: 5. CDR3 length: 16 amino acids. The germline CDR1 and CDR2 sequences are PRHDT and FYEKMQ (reference sequence). CDR3 protein: CASSSAGTGGNSPLHF. CDR3 DNA: TGTGCCAGCAGCTCAGCCGGGACAGGGGGTAATTCACCCCTCCACTTT. The full variable domain, with the rest looked up from reference TRBV13 and TRBJ1-6, is AAGVIQSPRHLIKEKRETATLKCYPIPRHDTVYWYQQGPGQDPQFLISFYEKMQSDKGSIPDRFSAQQFSDYHSELNMSSLELGDSALYFCASSSAGTGGNSPLHFGNGTRLTVT.

The chain joins TRBV20-1 to TRBJ2-7; 9 nucleotides align to TRBD1. CDR3 length: 14 residues. Germline CDR1 and CDR2: DFQATT and SNEGSKA (reference sequence). The junction had 7 bases not matched to a gene; V was cut back by 7 bases and J by 0 bases. The CDR3 protein is CSVTRDRDSYEQYF. The CDR3, as DNA: TGCAGTGTTACTCGGGACAGGGACTCCTACGAGCAGTACTTC.

A remark on this clonotype: The CDR3 does not end in the conserved phenylalanine or tryptophan, so this is likely a read error. Because the CDR3's place on the DNA is in doubt, the DNA is left out and the CDR3 is given as listed by TCRdb. The gene calls are TRBV6-1 and TRBJ1-5. 13 amino acids form the CDR3, both terminal residues included. Germline V gives CDR1 MNHNS, CDR2 SASEGT. CDR3 sequence: CASTGLPNQPQNL.

The chain recombines TRBV12-3 or TRBV12-4 with TRBJ2-5, with unresolved D. V gave up 9 bases and J gave up 1 base, with 15 bases separating them. CDR3 size: 14 residues. CDR3 DNA: TGTGCCAGAAGCCCCGGACCCCTCCAAGAGACCCAGTACTTC. The encoded protein is CARSPGPLQETQYF.

As concerns this clonotype: A read error may account for a junction end that differs from germline. This rearrangement joins TRBV4-1 to TRBJ1-1; a weak D match, TRBD1 (6 bases). Germline CDR1 MGHRA, CDR2 YSYEKL. CDR3 length equals 15 residues. CDR3 sequence: CASSQEQGMNIEAFF. The CDR3 DNA is TGCGCCAGCAGCCAAGAACAGGGAATGAACATTGAAGCTTTCTTT.

This clonotype was detected many times. The V gene is TRBV6-5, the J gene TRBJ1-1, with D perhaps matching TRBD1 (6 bases). CDR1 and CDR2 (germline): MNHEY, SVGAGI. Trimming cost V 2 bases and J 5 bases, with 9 bases left between them. This CDR3 has 13 residues. CDR3: CASSYAGETEAFF. The DNA for the CDR3 is TGTGCCAGCAGTTACGCAGGGGAAACTGAAGCTTTCTTT.

This clonotype has a count of ten or more. V gene TRBV4-1 combines with J gene TRBJ1-4, with TRBD1 identical over 9 bases. CDR3 length: 18 residues. With V trimmed by 2 bases and J by 1 base, 8 bases remained unmatched. In germline, CDR1 is MGHRA, CDR2 YSYEKL. The CDR3, as DNA: TGCGCCAGCAGCCAACCGATAGGGACAGGGAGAACTAATGAAAAACTGTTTTTT. Encoded protein: CASSQPIGTGRTNEKLFF.

This chain connects TRBV24-1 to TRBJ2-7; 7 bases line up with TRBD2. The CDR3 runs to 16 residues. The V and J ends lost 3 bases and 6 bases, in that order; junction bases with no gene match: 13. Germline CDR1 reads KGHDR; CDR2 reads SFDVKD. CDR3 DNA sequence: TGTGCCACCAGTGATCCAGAGCGGGGAGAAGAACGCGAGCAGTACTTC. Protein sequence: CATSDPERGEEREQYF.

For this clonotype: One junction end does not reproduce the germline sequence, and a read error may be involved. The chain couples TRBV20-1 to TRBJ1-2; D possibly corresponds to TRBD1 (5 bases). CDR3 size: 13 residues. CDR1 is DFQATT, CDR2 SNEGSKA, per germline (reference sequence). The CDR3 sequence: CSTRAWGSGGYTF. CDR3 coding DNA: TGCAGTACTAGAGCTTGGGGGTCGGGGGGCTACACCTTC.

With respect to this clonotype: One junction end disagrees with the germline gene, perhaps due to a read error. The V and J genes are TRBV12-3 or TRBV12-4 and TRBJ2-1, with D possibly matching TRBD2 (5 bases). The CDR3 length is 11 residues. CDR3: CASGSRGEQFF. CDR3 sequence (DNA): TGCGCCAGCGGCTCCCGGGGTGAGCAGTTCTTC.

There are a few counts of this clonotype. A much larger clone differs by one base, so this may be a read error. This chain joins TRBV20-1 and TRBJ2-3; tentatively, D is TRBD1 (5 bases). This CDR3 region has 13 residues. The germline CDR1 and CDR2 sequences are DFQATT and SNEGSKA (reference sequence). The CDR3: CSAVDTRTDTQYF. CDR3 in DNA: TGCAGCGCGGTGGACACCCGCACAGATACGCAGTATTTT.

This clonotype was picked up a small number of times. This may arise from a read error, as a much more abundant clone is one base away. The chain combines TRBV6-5 with TRBJ1-2; the D is unclear. V gave up 2 bases and J gave up 3 bases, with 7 bases separating them. This CDR3 spans 13 amino acids. From germline, CDR1 is MNHEY and CDR2 SVGAGI. The CDR3 sequence is CASSYERDYGYTF. CDR3 DNA sequence: TGTGCCAGCAGTTACGAGAGGGACTATGGCTACACCTTC.

As for this clonotype: A much larger clone differs from this one at a single base, so this may be a read error. V usage is TRBV6-6 and J usage is TRBJ2-5; D gene ambiguous. V dropped 4 bases and J dropped 6 bases, with 9 bases sitting between them. The CDR3 has 12 residues. The germline V gene has CDR1 MNHNY and CDR2 SVGAGI (reference sequence). The CDR3 is CASSFEVKTQYF. CDR3 nucleotides: TGTGCCAGCAGTTTCGAGGTCAAGACCCAGTACTTC.